Below, 25 T cell receptor beta chains from the same sample are listed, as sequenced in a study of shared clonotypes between healthy human individuals. Assay: immunoSEQ multiplex PCR; the TCRdb copy retains only in-frame clones and omits some. The sample carries about 2.1 million clones, approximately 94% recorded once. Naive CD8 cells were CD45RO-negative, positively selected for CCR7, excluding terminally differentiated effector memory CD45RA+ cells. Specimen: naive CD8+ T cells from PBMCs. The origin of the receptors is a young man in good health. Some clones in this sample may be carry-over from other donors' samples.

Details on this clone: This same CDR3 is encoded by further DNA sequences in the sample. V and J are TRBV7-3 and TRBJ1-1; D not certain. V lost 5 bases and J 1 base, leaving 8 bases between the germline ends. Germline V CDR1 and CDR2: SGHTA, FQGTGA. The CDR3 spans 13 residues. This CDR3 is CASSQDRNTEAFF. The CDR3 region has the DNA TGTGCCAGCAGCCAGGACCGGAACACTGAAGCTTTCTTT.

This clone is a singleton in its sample. The J gene is TRBJ2-1, the V gene TRBV29-1; perhaps TRBD1 as D (6 bases). V lost 4 bases and J 4 bases, leaving 23 bases between the germline ends. Germline values: CDR1 SQVTM, CDR2 ANQGSEA. This CDR3 comprises 17 residues. CDR3 sequence (DNA): TGCAGCGTTGTCCGGGACACGTATTCGCGGGTGTACAATGAGCAGTTCTTC. Translation gives CSVVRDTYSRVYNEQFF.

The chain has TRBV7-7 and TRBJ2-2; 7 bases match TRBD1. The CDR3 runs 17 residues. Germline V CDR1 and CDR2: SSHAT, FNYEAQ (reference sequence). With 2 bases clipped from V and 4 bases from J, the junction kept 10 bases outside the gene matches. The chain's CDR3 is CASSLSRFRGTTGELFF. The CDR3 DNA follows: TGTGCCAGCAGCTTATCGCGATTCAGGGGGACCACCGGGGAGCTGTTTTTT. Complete variable domain (other parts from reference TRBV7-7 and TRBJ2-2): GAGVSQSPRYKVTKRGQDVTLRCDPISSHATLYWYQQALGQGPEFLTYFNYEAQPDKSGLPSDRFSAERPEGSISTLTIQRTEQRDSAMYRCASSLSRFRGTTGELFFGEGSRLTVL.

This chain uses TRBV28 with TRBJ1-2; 7 bases agree with TRBD1. The CDR3 extends over 17 amino acids. After removal of 3 bases from V and 0 bases from J, the junction contained 10 bases not matched to a gene. Germline V gene sequence: CDR1 MDHEN, CDR2 SYDVKM. The CDR3 sequence is CASSFMTGTQANYGYTF. The CDR3 DNA reads TGTGCCAGCAGTTTTATGACAGGGACACAAGCTAACTATGGCTACACCTTC.

This rearrangement joins TRBV14 to TRBJ1-2; D uncertain. The germline CDR1 and CDR2 sequences are SGHDN and FVKESK. This CDR3 contains 15 residues. V lost 1 base and J 4 bases, leaving 13 bases between the germline ends. CDR3 amino acids: CASSQVARAGYGYTF. DNA of the CDR3: TGTGCCAGCAGCCAAGTAGCCCGGGCTGGCTATGGCTACACCTTC.

The J gene is TRBJ2-1, the V gene TRBV4-3, with 7 bases fitting TRBD1. Trimming at V came to 4 bases and at J to 4 bases, leaving 10 bases not matched to a gene. CDR1 and CDR2 (germline): LGHNA, YSLEER. The CDR3 contains 16 residues. In DNA form, the CDR3 reads TGCGCCAGCAGCCGCCTGACCGGGACAGTTTACAATGAGCAGTTCTTC. This encodes CASSRLTGTVYNEQFF.

The chain is built from TRBV28 and TRBJ2-5; TRBD2 is a possible D gene (7 bases). The length of the CDR3 is 14 residues. V was clipped by 6 bases and J by 5 bases, with 16 bases between them. Germline V CDR1 and CDR2: MDHEN, SYDVKM. CDR3 sequence: CASSTSRGLETQYF. The CDR3 nucleotides are TGTGCCAGCAGCACTTCGCGGGGGCTGGAGACCCAGTACTTC. Full variable domain (remainder filled in from reference TRBV28 and TRBJ2-5): DVKVTQSSRYLVKRTGEKVFLECVQDMDHENMFWYRQDPGLGLRLIYFSYDVKMKEKGDIPEGYSVSREKKERFSLILESASTNQTSMYLCASSTSRGLETQYFGPGTRLLVL.

The sample holds a few counts of this clone. The genes are TRBV5-1 and TRBJ2-7; the match to TRBD2 covers 13 bases. The CDR3 is 15 amino acids. Germline trimming cut 4 bases from V and 2 bases from J; bases unmatched to any gene: 3. CDR1 and CDR2 from the germline V gene are SGHRS and YFSETQ. CDR3 residues: CASSRGTSGTYEQYF. The CDR3 nucleotides read TGCGCCAGCAGCCGCGGGACTAGCGGGACCTACGAGCAGTACTTC. Filled out from reference TRBV5-1 and TRBJ2-7, the complete variable domain reads KAGVTQTPRYLIKTRGQQVTLSCSPISGHRSVSWYQQTPGQGLQFLFEYFSETQRNKGNFPGRFSGRQFSNSRSEMNVSTLELGDSALYLCASSRGTSGTYEQYFGPGTRLTVT.

The CDR3 is CASSLASGANVLTF. For the CDR3, the DNA is TGTGCCAGCAGCTTGGCTTCTGGGGCCAACGTCCTGACTTTC. The chain joins TRBV5-6 to TRBJ2-6; D is undetermined. Trimming removed 0 bases at V and 1 base at J, with 2 bases between. Germline V lookup: CDR1 SGHDT, CDR2 YYEEEE. The CDR3 is made up of 14 amino acids.

About this clone itself: This sample includes further DNA sequences coding for the same CDR3. The rearrangement uses TRBV27 and TRBJ1-5, with a tentative D call TRBD1 (5 bases). CDR1 and CDR2 from the germline V gene are MNHEY and SMNVEV (reference sequence). The CDR3 spans 12 residues. The V and J ends lost 9 bases and 2 bases respectively, with 8 bases between them. CDR3 bases: TGTGCCAGTCAGACAGGCAATCAGCCCCAGCATTTT. This gives the protein CASQTGNQPQHF.

This clone occurred a few times. This sequence joins TRBV27 and TRBJ1-2, with D tentatively TRBD1 (5 bases). V dropped 3 bases and J dropped 0 bases, with 11 bases sitting between them. Germline V CDR1 and CDR2: MNHEY, SMNVEV (reference sequence). The CDR3 covers 15 residues. The CDR3 here is CASSFAWDANYGYTF. The CDR3, as DNA: TGTGCCAGCAGTTTTGCATGGGACGCTAACTATGGCTACACCTTC.

Only a few counts were recorded for this clone. The chain joins TRBV9 to TRBJ1-2; 8 nucleotides match TRBD1. Germline V gene data show CDR1 as SGDLS and CDR2 as YYNGEE. The CDR3 is made up of 14 amino acids. J gave up 8 bases and V 6 bases, and 12 bases lay outside the gene matches. The CDR3 sequence is CASTDQTGEEGYTF. The CDR3 DNA follows: TGTGCCAGCACCGATCAGACAGGGGAGGAAGGCTACACCTTC.

The chain uses TRBV9 and TRBJ2-1; 9 bases fit TRBD2. CDR1 SGDLS and CDR2 YYNGEE come from the germline V gene. The junction had 17 bases not matched to a gene; V was cut back by 4 bases and J by 3 bases. This CDR3 region has 19 residues. CDR3 sequence reads: CASSPRDTATSGFYNEQFF. The DNA of the CDR3 is TGTGCCAGCAGCCCACGGGACACGGCGACTAGCGGTTTCTACAATGAGCAGTTCTTC.

The chain is built from TRBV4-1 and TRBJ2-1, with TRBD2 matching 7 bases. The germline gives CDR1 MGHRA, CDR2 YSYEKL. There are 13 residues in the CDR3. V shed 8 bases and J 6 bases; nucleotides not matched to a gene: 7. The CDR3 region is CASGGRLINEQFF. The CDR3 coding sequence is TGCGCCAGCGGCGGGAGACTTATCAATGAGCAGTTCTTC.

This chain uses TRBV2 with TRBJ1-5, with 9 bases lining up with TRBD1. This CDR3 spans 17 amino acids. V shed 8 bases and J 1 base; nucleotides not matched to a gene: 12. Germline V gene lookup returns CDR1 SNHLY and CDR2 FYNNEI. This chain's CDR3 is CASRTGTGGPSNQPQHF. The CDR3 coding sequence is TGTGCCAGCCGGACGGGTACAGGGGGCCCGAGCAATCAGCCCCAGCATTTT.

The chain uses TRBV27 and TRBJ1-2; perhaps TRBD1 as D (5 bases). This CDR3 is 16 amino acids long. V lost 8 bases and J lost 3, with 22 bases in between. Germline V gene lookup returns CDR1 MNHEY and CDR2 SMNVEV (reference sequence). The CDR3 nucleotides are TGTGCCAGCGGGGATCTATTTTCGGGGACCTACTATGGCTACACCTTC. This translates into CASGDLFSGTYYGYTF.

Only a few counts were recorded for this clone. Other DNA variants within this sample encode the same CDR3. The chain links TRBV7-9 to TRBJ1-5; D gene uncertain. The germline CDR1 and CDR2 sequences are SEHNR and FQNEAQ (reference sequence). This CDR3 has 12 amino acids. The ends were cut back, 0 bases at V and 3 bases at J, with 0 bases in the middle. CDR3 residues: CASSLANQPQHF. In nucleotides, the CDR3 is TGTGCCAGCAGCTTAGCCAATCAGCCCCAGCATTTT.

J is TRBJ2-7 and V is TRBV9; D call uncertain. Trimming stripped 0 bases from V and 6 bases from J, with 10 bases between. CDR3 length: 13 residues. Germline V lookup: CDR1 SGDLS, CDR2 YYNGEE. This CDR3 is CASSVGKGPEQYF. The CDR3 DNA reads TGTGCCAGCAGCGTAGGGAAAGGGCCCGAGCAGTACTTC. Variable domain in full (rest from reference TRBV9 and TRBJ2-7): DSGVTQTPKHLITATGQRVTLRCSPRSGDLSVYWYQQSLDQGLQFLIQYYNGEERAKGNILERFSAQQFPDLHSELNLSSLELGDSALYFCASSVGKGPEQYFGPGTRLTVT.

The chain recombines TRBV15 with TRBJ2-1; D tentatively fits TRBD1 or TRBD2 (5 bases each). The CDR3 consists of 16 residues. V was shortened by 1 base and J by 4 bases, with 14 bases between the two germline ends. The germline V gene has CDR1 LNHNV and CDR2 YYDKDF (reference sequence). This chain's CDR3 is CATSRGSQGPYNEQFF. CDR3 in DNA: TGTGCCACCAGCAGAGGGTCCCAGGGACCGTACAATGAGCAGTTCTTC.

In nucleotides, the CDR3 is TGTGCCAGCAGCTTTAGAAGTAACTACGAGCAGTACTTC. It specifies CASSFRSNYEQYF. The rearrangement links TRBV5-4 to TRBJ2-7; D gene unclear. The CDR3 extends over 13 amino acids. V was clipped by 2 bases and J by 3 bases, with 9 bases between them. Germline V gene data show CDR1 as SGHNT and CDR2 as YYREEE (reference sequence).

The V gene is TRBV7-2, the J gene TRBJ1-5; D not certain. The germline V gene has CDR1 SGHTA and CDR2 FQGNSA. This CDR3 is 16 amino acids long. V was pared by 1 base and J by 0 bases, with 10 bases between. CDR3 region: CASSLGYGYSNQPQHF. CDR3 bases: TGTGCCAGCAGCTTAGGTTATGGTTATAGCAATCAGCCCCAGCATTTT.

This clone has just one count. V and J are TRBV7-9 and TRBJ1-6; D not resolved. Trimming cost V 0 bases and J 7 bases, with 10 bases left between them. The CDR3 consists of 15 residues. Germline lookup yields CDR1 SEHNR and CDR2 FQNEAQ (reference sequence). In nucleotides, the CDR3 is TGTGCCAGCAGCTTAGCGGCCCCGAGGAATTCACCCCTCCACTTT. Its protein product is CASSLAAPRNSPLHF.

The V and J genes are TRBV28 and TRBJ2-1; 7 bases are shared with TRBD2. CDR1 MDHEN and CDR2 SYDVKM come from the germline V gene. V lost 5 bases and J lost 7; bases outside the gene matches: 20. This CDR3 spans 18 amino acids. The CDR3 loop is CASSPIPYVAGQSNEQFF. Written as DNA, the CDR3 is TGTGCCAGCAGTCCCATTCCTTATGTAGCGGGTCAGTCAAATGAGCAGTTCTTC.

CDR3 in amino acids: CASRRRRSGINYGYTF. The CDR3 nucleotides are TGTGCCAGTAGACGGAGACGGAGCGGAATTAACTATGGCTACACCTTC. This chain joins TRBV19 and TRBJ1-2, with D hard to call. The CDR3 length is 16 residues. CDR1 is LNHDA and CDR2 is SQIVND in the germline V gene (reference sequence). Trimming pared 6 bases from V and 1 base from J, leaving 18 bases between.

The rearrangement joins TRBV5-1 to TRBJ2-2; 8 nucleotides line up with TRBD1. The V segment lost 2 bases and the J segment 1 base; nucleotides outside the gene matches: 1. The CDR3 covers 15 residues. The germline V gene encodes CDR1 SGHRS and CDR2 YFSETQ. This chain's CDR3 is CASSFGQGNTGELFF. CDR3 DNA sequence: TGCGCCAGCAGCTTTGGACAGGGGAACACCGGGGAGCTGTTTTTT.